These 28 T cell receptor beta chains share one sample of origin, sequenced in a study of OX40 agonist ivuxolimab in advanced cancers. Data came from immunoSEQ multiplex PCR; TCRdb stores just in-frame clones and leaves some out. The sample lists 50,000 to 60,000 clones; 70% to 80% were seen once. Sequenced material: CD4+ or CD8+ T cells sorted from blood, taken in a trial of the OX40 agonist ivuxolimab. These receptors all come from an adult with an advanced solid tumor such as melanoma, head and neck, liver or kidney cancer.

This clone was counted only a few times. This sequence joins TRBV10-2 and TRBJ1-1; 9 nucleotides agree with TRBD1. This CDR3 comprises 13 residues. Germline V gene sequence: CDR1 WSHSY, CDR2 SAAADI. Trimming took 8 bases from V and 5 from J; bases not matched to a gene: 6. The CDR3 here is CASRTGDETEAFF. Here the CDR3 DNA reads TGCGCCAGCCGGACAGGGGATGAAACTGAAGCTTTCTTT.

The chain joins TRBV30 to TRBJ1-1, with D possibly matching TRBD1 (6 bases). This CDR3 spans 18 amino acids. V was trimmed by 3 bases and J by 6 bases, leaving 29 bases between them. Germline V gives CDR1 GTSNPN, CDR2 SVGIG (reference sequence). Here the CDR3 DNA reads TGTGCCTGGAGCTCAAACACCCTAAAACAGGGCCGCGAGGCTGAAGCTTTCTTT. Translation: CAWSSNTLKQGREAEAFF.

V and J are TRBV19 and TRBJ2-1, with 8 bases matching TRBD1. This CDR3 has 13 residues. Germline trimming cut 1 base from V and 15 bases from J; bases unmatched to any gene: 8. The germline CDR1 and CDR2 sequences are LNHDA and SQIVND (reference sequence). CDR3 protein: CASSIAQDRGPFF. In DNA form, the CDR3 reads TGTGCCAGTAGTATAGCCCAAGACAGGGGACCGTTCTTC.

In its sample, this clone was seen a few times. This sequence joins TRBV5-1 and TRBJ2-3, with D perhaps TRBD1 (6 bases). The germline V gene has CDR1 SGHRS and CDR2 YFSETQ. Trimming took 4 bases from V and 5 from J, leaving 11 bases between them. The CDR3 is 13 amino acids. Here the CDR3 reads CASSQGQKDTQYF. The CDR3 nucleotides read TGCGCCAGCAGCCAAGGACAGAAAGATACGCAGTATTTT.

The count of this clone is one. The V and J genes are TRBV7-6 and TRBJ2-5; 8 bases align to TRBD2. J gave up 2 bases and V 4 bases, and 6 bases lay outside the gene matches. The CDR3 is made up of 15 amino acids. The germline V gene has CDR1 SGHVS and CDR2 FNYEAQ. Here the CDR3 reads CASSSRGGKQETQYF. CDR3 nucleotides: TGTGCCAGCAGCTCTCGGGGGGGGAAACAAGAGACCCAGTACTTC.

In nucleotides, the CDR3 is TGTGCCAGCAGCTCCGGACTAGCGGGGGCCTCGGTGGACGAGCAGTACTTC. As protein: CASSSGLAGASVDEQYF. The V and J genes are TRBV11-3 and TRBJ2-7; 13 positions agree with TRBD2. There are 17 residues in the CDR3. Germline V CDR1 and CDR2: SGHNT, YENEEA. Trimming took 4 bases from V and 5 from J; bases not matched to a gene: 11.

This CDR3 reads CASSPPGTSSYEQYF. The CDR3 coding sequence is TGTGCCAGCAGCCCACCGGGCACGAGCTCCTACGAGCAGTACTTC. The chain is built from TRBV7-9 and TRBJ2-7; D uncertain. The CDR3 extends over 15 amino acids. From germline, CDR1 is SEHNR and CDR2 FQNEAQ (reference sequence). The germline V and J ends were trimmed by 5 bases and 0 bases, with 14 bases remaining between them.

The gene calls are TRBV7-2 and TRBJ1-5; D is unclear. The CDR3 length is 13 residues. Trimming removed 4 bases at V and 1 base at J, with 5 bases between. Germline CDR1 is SGHTA and CDR2 is FQGNSA. This chain's CDR3 is CASSSQSNQPQHF. DNA of the CDR3: TGTGCCAGCAGCTCCCAGAGCAATCAGCCCCAGCATTTT.

This clone was picked up one time. The chain joins TRBV2 to TRBJ2-1; 7 bases agree with TRBD1. This CDR3 comprises 15 residues. In germline, CDR1 is SNHLY, CDR2 FYNNEI. Trimming took 0 bases from V and 7 from J; bases not matched to a gene: 6. The CDR3 region has the DNA TGTGCCAGCAGTGAAGCAGGGGGCGCGAAAAATGAGCAGTTCTTC. Its protein is CASSEAGGAKNEQFF.

By share, this clone ranks as medium-sized. The gene calls are TRBV30 and TRBJ1-4; a possible D gene is TRBD1 (5 bases). The CDR3 has 21 residues. Germline CDR1 and CDR2: GTSNPN and SVGIG (reference sequence). Trimming shortened V by 2 bases and J by 1 base, and 29 bases separated the two germline ends. The CDR3 reads CAWSYETAFPANYRTNEKLFF. The CDR3 DNA follows: TGTGCCTGGAGTTATGAGACAGCTTTCCCAGCGAACTACCGAACTAATGAAAAACTGTTTTTT.

The chain is built from TRBV7-9 and TRBJ1-5; no reliable D call. Trimming stripped 2 bases from V and 5 bases from J, with 10 bases between. Looked up from germline, CDR1 is SEHNR and CDR2 is FQNEAQ (reference sequence). The length of the CDR3 is 14 residues. The chain's CDR3 is CASSLMGGDQPQHF. Written as DNA, the CDR3 is TGTGCCAGCAGCTTAATGGGTGGCGATCAGCCCCAGCATTTT. Full variable domain (remainder filled in from reference TRBV7-9 and TRBJ1-5): DTGVSQNPRHKITKRGQNVTFRCDPISEHNRLYWYRQTLGQGPEFLTYFQNEAQLEKSRLLSDRFSAERPKGSFSTLEIQRTEQGDSAMYLCASSLMGGDQPQHFGDGTRLSIL.

This clone was seen a handful of times. The rearrangement links TRBV2 to TRBJ2-3; D call uncertain. The CDR3 has 14 amino acids. V lost 11 bases to trimming and J lost 0 bases, with 15 bases between them. CDR1 and CDR2 from the germline V gene are SNHLY and FYNNEI. DNA for the CDR3: TGTGCCCTCCTGGACCAGTCTAGCACAGATACGCAGTATTTT. It is translated as CALLDQSSTDTQYF.

This chain uses TRBV18 with TRBJ1-3; D is ambiguous. Germline CDR1 reads KGHSH; CDR2 reads LQKENI. Trimming shortened V by 2 bases and J by 0 bases, and 8 bases separated the two germline ends. This CDR3 region has 15 residues. CDR3 amino acids: CASSPRTSSGNTIYF. For the CDR3, the DNA is TGTGCCAGCTCACCAAGGACCAGCTCTGGAAACACCATATATTTT.

The chain uses TRBV5-1 and TRBJ2-3; 7 bases map to TRBD1. The germline CDR1 and CDR2 sequences are SGHRS and YFSETQ. V lost 0 bases and J lost 2; bases outside the gene matches: 3. CDR3 size: 15 residues. This chain's CDR3 is CASSLGQGNTDTQYF. CDR3 DNA: TGCGCCAGCAGCTTGGGACAGGGCAACACAGATACGCAGTATTTT.

The chain recombines TRBV11-2 with TRBJ2-1; 10 nucleotides line up with TRBD2. V dropped 0 bases and J dropped 7; count of bases not matched to a gene: 9. Per germline, CDR1 SGHAT and CDR2 FQNNGV. The CDR3 consists of 17 residues. The CDR3 spells CASSLDLSGGALNEQFF. The CDR3 DNA reads as TGTGCCAGCAGCTTAGATTTGAGCGGGGGGGCTCTGAATGAGCAGTTCTTC.

The chain recombines TRBV10-3 with TRBJ2-7; 9 positions match TRBD1. V was pared by 6 bases and J by 2 bases, with 5 bases of the junction left unmatched. Germline assignment: CDR1 ENHRY and CDR2 SYGVKD. This CDR3 is 14 amino acids long. CDR3 sequence: CAISLQGAPYEQYF. The CDR3 DNA reads TGTGCCATCAGCTTACAGGGGGCCCCCTACGAGCAGTACTTC.

To note about this clone: Additional DNA sequences in this sample encode the identical CDR3. The chain carries TRBV29-1 and TRBJ1-2; no clear D gene. The CDR3 has 12 amino acids. The V and J ends lost 4 bases and 8 bases respectively, with 14 bases between them. Germline CDR1 SQVTM, CDR2 ANQGSEA. The chain's CDR3 is CSVGSTQIGYTF. In DNA, the CDR3 is TGCAGCGTTGGTTCCACTCAAATCGGCTACACCTTC. Full variable domain (remainder filled in from reference TRBV29-1 and TRBJ1-2): SAVISQKPSRDICQRGTSLTIQCQVDSQVTMMFWYRQQPGQSLTLIATANQGSEATYESGFVIDKFPISRPNLTFSTLTVSNMSPEDSSIYLCSVGSTQIGYTFGSGTRLTVV.

This chain joins TRBV29-1 and TRBJ2-7; tentatively, D is TRBD1 or TRBD2 (5 bases each). CDR3 length equals 14 residues. Germline loops: CDR1 SQVTM, CDR2 ANQGSEA. V was pared by 7 bases and J by 6 bases, with 22 bases between. The CDR3, as DNA: TGCAGCGGCCGGCACAAACTGGGACCTGGCGAGCAGTACTTC. It encodes CSGRHKLGPGEQYF.

The chain has TRBV15 and TRBJ1-5; 7 bases line up with TRBD1. The V segment lost 3 bases and the J segment 4 bases; nucleotides outside the gene matches: 18. Germline CDR1 and CDR2: LNHNV and YYDKDF (reference sequence). This CDR3 region has 19 residues. CDR3 DNA sequence: TGTGCCACCAGCAGCACCGACAGGGATTGGGTCGGGGAAAATCAGCCCCAGCATTTT. Translating it yields CATSSTDRDWVGENQPQHF.

CDR3: CASSPVRAGGTDTQYF. DNA of the CDR3: TGTGCCAGCTCACCAGTACGCGCAGGGGGGACAGATACGCAGTATTTT. V and J are TRBV18 and TRBJ2-3, with a tentative D call TRBD1 (7 bases). This CDR3 region has 16 residues. The germline CDR1 and CDR2 sequences are KGHSH and LQKENI. Trimming shortened V by 2 bases and J by 3 bases, and 15 bases separated the two germline ends.

This clone appeared a single time. V gene TRBV7-9 combines with J gene TRBJ1-3, with D possibly matching TRBD1 (6 bases). The V end was cut by 5 bases, the J end by 0 bases, with 14 bases between. Germline values: CDR1 SEHNR, CDR2 FQNEAQ (reference sequence). The CDR3 has 16 residues. CDR3 in amino acids: CASSRPGQVSGNTIYF. The CDR3 DNA is TGTGCCAGCAGCCGCCCGGGACAAGTCTCTGGAAACACCATATATTTT.

V and J are TRBV28 and TRBJ1-4; perhaps TRBD1 as D (6 bases). V dropped 6 bases and J dropped 7 bases, with 18 bases sitting between them. The CDR3 is 15 residues long. The germline V gene encodes CDR1 MDHEN and CDR2 SYDVKM. The CDR3 coding sequence is TGTGCCAGCAGCCAAACTCAGGGGCTAGGTGAAAAACTGTTTTTT. It translates to CASSQTQGLGEKLFF. The full variable domain, in which reference TRBV28 and TRBJ1-4 provide the parts outside the CDR3, is DVKVTQSSRYLVKRTGEKVFLECVQDMDHENMFWYRQDPGLGLRLIYFSYDVKMKEKGDIPEGYSVSREKKERFSLILESASTNQTSMYLCASSQTQGLGEKLFFGSGTQLSVL.

The chain carries TRBV14 and TRBJ2-5; the D call may be TRBD1 or TRBD2 (6 bases each). This CDR3 spans 14 amino acids. Germline CDR1 and CDR2: SGHDN and FVKESK. V lost 4 bases and J lost 3, with 12 bases in between. The CDR3 reads CASSLQGGEETQYF. In DNA form, the CDR3 reads TGTGCCAGCAGCCTACAGGGAGGAGAAGAGACCCAGTACTTC.

The chain recombines TRBV9 with TRBJ2-1; TRBD2 aligns across 14 bases. Germline V gene sequence: CDR1 SGDLS, CDR2 YYNGEE. Germline trimming cut 3 bases from V and 0 bases from J; bases unmatched to any gene: 2. The CDR3 extends over 17 amino acids. CDR3 coding DNA: TGTGCCAGCAGCGCGACTAGCGGGGGGGACTCCTACAATGAGCAGTTCTTC. Encoded protein: CASSATSGGDSYNEQFF.

The CDR3 loop is CASSGQKDQPQHF. CDR3 DNA: TGTGCCAGCAGTGGGCAGAAAGATCAGCCCCAGCATTTT. This rearrangement joins TRBV6-1 to TRBJ1-5; no reliable D call. Trimming shortened V by 4 bases and J by 5 bases, and 9 bases separated the two germline ends. Per germline, CDR1 MNHNS and CDR2 SASEGT. The CDR3 totals 13 residues.

The rearrangement uses TRBV18 and TRBJ2-3; maybe TRBD1 (5 bases). The V and J ends lost 4 bases and 4 bases respectively, with 6 bases between them. Germline V gives CDR1 KGHSH, CDR2 LQKENI. The CDR3 length is 12 residues. CDR3 sequence reads: CASSQGADTQYF. CDR3 coding DNA: TGTGCCAGCTCACAAGGGGCAGATACGCAGTATTTT.

The CDR3 region has the DNA TGTGCCAGCAGCTTGGACCGATCCATGGCCACCGGGGAGCTGTTTTTT. Its translation: CASSLDRSMATGELFF. V and J are TRBV5-6 and TRBJ2-2; the D is unclear. Germline V gives CDR1 SGHDT, CDR2 YYEEEE. The length of the CDR3 is 16 residues. Deletions cut 0 bases from V and 4 bases from J, with 13 bases between.

J is TRBJ1-6 and V is TRBV2; a weak D match, TRBD1 (5 bases). Trimming took off 1 base at V and 7 bases at J, with 17 bases between the two ends. CDR1 is SNHLY, CDR2 FYNNEI, per germline. CDR3 length: 17 amino acids. DNA of the CDR3: TGTGCCAGCAGTGAAGTCGGGACCCTTCTGGGGAATTCACCCCTCCACTTT. Translation gives CASSEVGTLLGNSPLHF.